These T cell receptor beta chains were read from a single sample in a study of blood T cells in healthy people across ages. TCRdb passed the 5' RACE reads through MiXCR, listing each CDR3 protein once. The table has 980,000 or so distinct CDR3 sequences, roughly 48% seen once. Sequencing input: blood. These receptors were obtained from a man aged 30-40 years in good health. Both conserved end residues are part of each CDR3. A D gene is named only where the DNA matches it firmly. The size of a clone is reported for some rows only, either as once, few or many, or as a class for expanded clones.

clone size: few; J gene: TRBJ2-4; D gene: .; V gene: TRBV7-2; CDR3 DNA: TGTGCCAGCAGCTCGGGACCCCGCTTGGAGCAGTACTTC; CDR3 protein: CASSSGPRLEQYF
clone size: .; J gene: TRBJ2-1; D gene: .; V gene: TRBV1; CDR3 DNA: TGCACCAGCAGCCCGATTCATCTACTAGCGGGGGGCTCTTACAATGAGCAGTTCTTC; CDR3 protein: CTSSPIHLLAGGSYNEQFF
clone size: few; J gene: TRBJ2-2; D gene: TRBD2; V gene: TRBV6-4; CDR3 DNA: TGTGCCAGCAGTGACTCGAGCCGGGGGGACCACGGGGAGCTGTTTTTT; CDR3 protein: CASSDSSRGDHGELFF
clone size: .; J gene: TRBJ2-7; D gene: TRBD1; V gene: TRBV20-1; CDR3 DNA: TGCAGCGTAGACAGGGCCCTCTACGAGCAGTACTTC; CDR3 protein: CSVDRALYEQYF
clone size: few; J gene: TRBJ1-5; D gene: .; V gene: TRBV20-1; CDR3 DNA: TGCAGTGCTAGTGAGGGGAGCGGCAATCAGCCCCAGCATTTT; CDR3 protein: CSASEGSGNQPQHF
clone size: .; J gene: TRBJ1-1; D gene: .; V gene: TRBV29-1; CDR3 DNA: TGCAGCGGAACATACGCTGAAGCTTTCTTT; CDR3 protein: CSGTYAEAFF
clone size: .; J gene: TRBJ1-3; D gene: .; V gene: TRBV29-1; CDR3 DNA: TGCAGCGTTGGTACACGGGGAAACACCATATATTTT; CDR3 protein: CSVGTRGNTIYF
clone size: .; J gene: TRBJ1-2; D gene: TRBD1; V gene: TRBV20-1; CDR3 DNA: TGCAGTGCTCACCGTCCCGGGACAGGAAACTATGGCTACACCTTC; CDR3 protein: CSAHRPGTGNYGYTF
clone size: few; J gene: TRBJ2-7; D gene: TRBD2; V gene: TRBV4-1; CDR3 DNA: TGCGCCAGCAGCCAAGAAAACGGGGGGGGTTGCGAGCAGTACTTC; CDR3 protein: CASSQENGGGCEQYF
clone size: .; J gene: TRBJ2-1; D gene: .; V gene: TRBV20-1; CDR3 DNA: TGCAGTGGCGGGGACCGGGGTCAACATGAGCAGTTCTTC; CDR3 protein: CSGGDRGQHEQFF
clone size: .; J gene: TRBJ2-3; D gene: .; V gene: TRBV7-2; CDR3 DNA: TGTGCCAGCAGCCCCCCCCCGCAGGGAATTGCAGATACGCAGTATTTT; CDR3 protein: CASSPPPQGIADTQYF
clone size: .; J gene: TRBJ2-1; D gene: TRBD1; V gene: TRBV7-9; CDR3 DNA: TGTGCCAGCACCCCACCAGGGACAGGGCCTTCGTGGACGCAGTTCTTC; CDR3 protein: CASTPPGTGPSWTQFF
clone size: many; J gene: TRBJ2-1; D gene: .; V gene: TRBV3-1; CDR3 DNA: TGTGCCAGCAGCCGGGGGGATCTGGGGCTCTACAATGAGCAGTTCTTC; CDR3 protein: CASSRGDLGLYNEQFF
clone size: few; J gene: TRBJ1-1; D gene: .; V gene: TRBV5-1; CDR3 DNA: TGCGCCAGCAGCTTTGACAGGCTGAACACTGAAGCTTTCTTT; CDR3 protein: CASSFDRLNTEAFF
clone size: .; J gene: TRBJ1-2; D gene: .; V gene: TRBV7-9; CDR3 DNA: TGTGCCAGCAGCCCCCCTACTAACTATGGCTACACCTTC; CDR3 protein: CASSPPTNYGYTF